This T cell receptor (beta chain) was profiled in a study of T cell repertoires in cytomegalovirus infection. TCRdb analysed the reads with MiXCR anew, one entry per CDR3 protein. The sample has approximately 750,000 distinct CDR3 sequences; approximately 40% are singletons. Per germline, CDR1 SGHTA and CDR2 FQGNSA. This CDR3 has 13 amino acids. Trimming removed 2 bases from V and 5 bases from J, with 9 bases in between. This clonotype was counted at least ten times. The sequence came from a human donor in good health (CMV status not recorded). Some clones in this sample may be carry-over from other donors' samples. Sequencing input: PBMCs. This chain joins TRBV7-2 and TRBJ2-5; D call uncertain. In DNA, the CDR3 is TGTGCCAGCAGCTTACTTAGCCGGGAGACCCAGTACTTC. Its translation: CASSLLSRETQYF.